The 10 T cell receptor beta chains below all came from one sample that was sequenced in a study of T cell repertoires in cytomegalovirus infection. Via MiXCR, TCRdb re-called the reads, giving one row per CDR3 protein. The sample lists about 490,000 distinct CDR3 sequences, approximately 17% seen once, with approximately 24% in the top ten. The sequenced material came from CD8+ T cells from PBMCs. All receptors derive from a human donor in good health (CMV status not recorded). Some clones in this sample may be carry-over from other donors' samples.

This clonotype has ten or more counts. The chain employs TRBV7-8 and TRBJ2-7, with D unclear. Germline assignment: CDR1 SGHVS and CDR2 FQNEAQ. V was cut by 1 base and J by 1 base, with 5 bases left in between. The CDR3 runs 13 residues. The DNA of the CDR3 is TGTGCCAGCAGCTTAGAACAGTCCTACGAGCAGTACTTC. Its protein product is CASSLEQSYEQYF.

This clonotype was seen a handful of times. V and J are TRBV5-1 and TRBJ2-6; D gene ambiguous. Germline V gene lookup returns CDR1 SGHRS and CDR2 YFSETQ. The CDR3 is 14 residues long. Trimming removed 4 bases from V and 4 bases from J, with 9 bases in between. Here the CDR3 DNA reads TGCGCCAGCAGCCCGGATAGAGGGGCCAACGTCCTGACTTTC. The encoded protein is CASSPDRGANVLTF.

This clonotype was observed a few times. The genes are TRBV6-1 and TRBJ2-3; 7 bases are shared with TRBD2. The CDR3 runs 16 residues. After removal of 4 bases from V and 6 bases from J, the junction contained 13 bases not matched to a gene. Germline CDR1 and CDR2: MNHNS and SASEGT. CDR3 bases: TGTGCCAGCAGTGGAGGTCGAGTAGCGGGTCTGGATACGCAGTATTTT. Its protein is CASSGGRVAGLDTQYF.

Ten or more counts support this clonotype. The chain uses TRBV7-9 and TRBJ2-7; possibly TRBD2 for D (5 bases). Deletions cut 6 bases from V and 3 bases from J, with 18 bases between. Germline assignment: CDR1 SEHNR and CDR2 FQNEAQ (reference sequence). The length of the CDR3 is 15 residues. CDR3 DNA sequence: TGTGCCAGCAGTGTGGCAACACTAGGTAGCTACGAGCAGTACTTC. Protein sequence: CASSVATLGSYEQYF.

The chain combines TRBV27 with TRBJ2-3, with D possibly TRBD2 on 5 matching bases. The CDR3 sequence is 14 residues long. Looked up from germline, CDR1 is MNHEY and CDR2 is SMNVEV (reference sequence). V was clipped by 5 bases and J by 4 bases, with 13 bases between them. Here the CDR3 DNA reads TGTGCCAGCAGTAGGACTTCAAACGCAGATACGCAGTATTTT. Protein: CASSRTSNADTQYF.

This clonotype has a handful of counts. CDR3 region: CASSLDRGVKVEGAEAFF. The CDR3, as DNA: TGTGCCAGCAGCTTGGACAGGGGGGTGAAGGTTGAGGGGGCTGAAGCTTTCTTT. The rearrangement joins TRBV7-9 to TRBJ1-1, with TRBD1 identical over 10 bases. This CDR3 contains 18 residues. V lost 3 bases to trimming and J lost 6 bases; unmatched junction nucleotides: 16. Germline V lookup: CDR1 SEHNR, CDR2 FQNEAQ (reference sequence).

This clonotype appeared many times. V and J are TRBV4-1 and TRBJ2-7; tentative D call: TRBD2 (5 bases). The CDR3 extends over 17 amino acids. The V gene's germline CDR1 is MGHRA and CDR2 YSYEKL. Trimming stripped 0 bases from V and 9 bases from J, with 24 bases between. CDR3: CASSQDLGGDPSRGQYF. Written as DNA, the CDR3 is TGCGCCAGCAGCCAAGATCTTGGCGGAGATCCCTCACGGGGGCAGTACTTC.

This clonotype occurred many times. The V gene is TRBV11-3, the J gene TRBJ2-2; 7 bases are shared with TRBD1. J gave up 0 bases and V 4 bases, and 2 bases lay outside the gene matches. The CDR3 has 15 residues. Germline V gives CDR1 SGHNT, CDR2 YENEEA. Here the CDR3 DNA reads TGTGCCAGCAGCTCGGACAGGACGAACACCGGGGAGCTGTTTTTT. Protein product: CASSSDRTNTGELFF.

This clonotype was detected only a few times. This chain uses TRBV20-1 with TRBJ1-2, with no clear D. Between the trimmed V and J ends, which lost 0 bases and 5 bases, there was a span of 10 bases. This CDR3 is 13 amino acids long. Germline V lookup: CDR1 DFQATT, CDR2 SNEGSKA (reference sequence). This CDR3 reads CSARDPGLYGYTF. In DNA, the CDR3 is TGCAGTGCTAGAGATCCTGGGCTTTATGGCTACACCTTC.

The CDR3: CASSLMAGTGYEQFF. Written as DNA, the CDR3 is TGTGCCAGCAGCTTAATGGCGGGAACCGGCTATGAGCAGTTCTTC. J is TRBJ2-1 and V is TRBV7-3, with a possible D match to TRBD2 (6 bases). The V gene's germline CDR1 is SGHTA and CDR2 FQGTGA. The ends were cut back, 1 base at V and 8 bases at J, with 15 bases in the middle. CDR3 size: 15 residues.